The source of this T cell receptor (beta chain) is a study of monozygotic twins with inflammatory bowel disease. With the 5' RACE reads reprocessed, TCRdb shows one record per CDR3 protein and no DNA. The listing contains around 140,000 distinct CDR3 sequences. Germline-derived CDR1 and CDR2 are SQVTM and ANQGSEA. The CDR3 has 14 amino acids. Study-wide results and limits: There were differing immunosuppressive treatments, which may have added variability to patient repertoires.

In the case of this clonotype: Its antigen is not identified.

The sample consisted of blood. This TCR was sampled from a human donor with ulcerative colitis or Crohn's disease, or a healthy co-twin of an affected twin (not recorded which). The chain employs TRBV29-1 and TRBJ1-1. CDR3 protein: CSAKTDRRPTEAFF.